The clone carrying this T cell receptor beta chain was recorded at least ten times. As yet, its antigen is unknown. Time point in this sample: sample taken at primary tumor resection. The authors sequenced whole RNA from tumor, nontumor lung or frozen PBMC without sorting. These data are taken from a study of spatial heterogeneity in lung cancer. Study context: A module score for T cells, taken from matched bulk RNA-seq, correlated strongly with TCR transcript counts in tumor regions. As counted in raw reads, each unique TCR and UMI combination appeared more than ten times on average.

With 0 bases removed from V and 1 base from J, the gap between germline ends came to 7 bases. CDR1 and CDR2 from the germline V gene are MNHEY and SVGEGT. CDR3 size: 15 residues. TCRdb reanalysed the 5' RACE reads using MiXCR and keeps one entry per CDR3 protein. This sample has about 21,000 distinct CDR3 sequences, with under 3.5% found just once. General study results and limits: Mutation tallies in tumors tracked expanded intratumoral alpha and beta TCR counts.

The chain has TRBV6-2 or TRBV6-3 and TRBJ1-3; D ambiguous. This TCR was recovered from a male donor with early-stage non-small cell lung cancer. This material consisted of lung tumor tissue, taken at surgery. The CDR3 DNA sequence: TGTGCCAGCAGTTACTCGACCGTATCTGGAAACACCATATATTTT. Its protein is CASSYSTVSGNTIYF.